This T cell receptor beta chain was documented in a study of T cells after posttransplantation cyclophosphamide. Study conclusions and caveats: Donor-recipient repertoire similarity was low at 1-2 months, rising over year one.

This clone occurred a few times. Antigen unknown. Sequencing was performed with immunoSEQ multiplex PCR; in TCRdb, only in-frame clones are kept and a portion is missing. This sample carries roughly 19,000 clones, around 68% of them seen once, and the ten largest clones take about 28%. The CDR3 covers 13 residues. The V gene's germline CDR1 is GTSNPN and CDR2 SVGIG (reference sequence). Trimming removed 1 base from V and 0 bases from J, with 4 bases in between. Treatment was busulfan-fludarabine conditioning, a marrow graft, and cyclophosphamide on days +3 and +4. The specimen comprised PBMCs, sampled after an allogeneic stem cell transplant with post-transplant cyclophosphamide. This sequence originates from a male patient younger than 45 who received an allogeneic stem cell transplant from a related donor, was CMV-positive, and had acute GVHD only. The T cells may partly be graft donor cells. The chain joins TRBV30 to TRBJ1-5; D is unclear. In nucleotides, the CDR3 is TGTGCCTGGAGTGCAGGTAGCAATCAGCCCCAGCATTTT. Encoded protein: CAWSAGSNQPQHF.